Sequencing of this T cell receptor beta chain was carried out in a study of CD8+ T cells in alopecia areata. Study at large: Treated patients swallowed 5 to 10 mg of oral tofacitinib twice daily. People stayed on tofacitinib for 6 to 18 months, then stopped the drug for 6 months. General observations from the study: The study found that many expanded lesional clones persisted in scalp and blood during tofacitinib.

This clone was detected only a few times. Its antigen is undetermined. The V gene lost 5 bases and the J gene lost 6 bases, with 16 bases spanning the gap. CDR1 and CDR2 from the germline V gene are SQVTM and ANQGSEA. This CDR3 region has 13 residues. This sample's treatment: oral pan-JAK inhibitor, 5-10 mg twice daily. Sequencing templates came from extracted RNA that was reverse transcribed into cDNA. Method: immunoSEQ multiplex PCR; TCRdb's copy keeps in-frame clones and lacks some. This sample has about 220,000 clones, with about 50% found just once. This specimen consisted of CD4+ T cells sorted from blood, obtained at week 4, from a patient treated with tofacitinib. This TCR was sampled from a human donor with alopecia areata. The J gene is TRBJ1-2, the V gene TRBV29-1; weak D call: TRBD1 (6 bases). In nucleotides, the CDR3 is TGCAGCGTTCAACATGGGGGCTTGGATGGCTACACCTTC. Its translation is CSVQHGGLDGYTF. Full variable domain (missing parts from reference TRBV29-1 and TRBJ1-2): SAVISQKPSRDICQRGTSLTIQCQVDSQVTMMFWYRQQPGQSLTLIATANQGSEATYESGFVIDKFPISRPNLTFSTLTVSNMSPEDSSIYLCSVQHGGLDGYTFGSGTRLTVV.